This TCR beta chain stems from a study of early T cells in non-severe SARS-CoV-2 infection. MiXCR, run by TCRdb on the 5' RACE reads, gives a single entry per CDR3 protein. This sample has about 77,000 distinct CDR3 sequences; approximately 16% occur once, and the top ten carry about 3%. This clonotype has a handful of counts. V was clipped by 6 bases and J by 1 base, with 12 bases between them. This CDR3 spans 14 amino acids. The germline CDR1 and CDR2 sequences are WSHSY and SAAADI. The clonotype originates from an adult who was a healthcare worker with PCR-confirmed SARS-CoV-2 infection or an uninfected control (not recorded which). The genes are TRBV10-2 and TRBJ1-1; D unresolved. Sequencing input: whole blood. This CDR3 reads CASSLQDGNTEAFF. Written as DNA, the CDR3 is TGCGCCAGCAGCCTTCAGGACGGGAACACTGAAGCTTTCTTT.